The clone carrying this T cell receptor beta chain was counted a few times. Its antigen is not known. The CDR3 covers 13 residues. Germline CDR1 SGHDT, CDR2 YYEEEE. Trimming stripped 2 bases from V and 7 bases from J, with 12 bases between. TCRdb ran MiXCR on the PCR reads and lists one entry per CDR3 protein. Here the sample spans about 500,000 distinct CDR3 sequences, under 30% being singletons. The sample originates from a study of molecular identifiers for immune sequencing clone quantification. Study-wide results and limits: Among around 1 million naive cells, as was reported, spiked Jurkat TCR RNA from one cell was detectable. Clones of above 20 RNA copies carried over 97% of effector molecules; in naive cells they carried under 1%.

The receptor was isolated from a human donor in good health. Some libraries in this study had Jurkat cell RNA spiked in. This chain links TRBV5-6 with TRBJ1-2, with D perhaps TRBD1 (5 bases). The material sequenced was naive CD8+ T cells from blood, with Jurkat cell RNA spiked in. Sample subset: FACS-sorted CD8+CD4-CCR7+CD45RA+ naive T cells. CDR3 DNA sequence: TGTGCCAGCAGCTTAGTTGGGGCCGGTGGCTACACCTTC. Its translation is CASSLVGAGGYTF.